This record concerns one TCR beta chain sequence. The data were obtained in a study of OX40 agonist ivuxolimab in advanced cancers. At the level of the study: Patients were around 83% male with ages roughly 20 to 80, mean about 54.

Method: immunoSEQ multiplex PCR; TCRdb's copy keeps in-frame clones and lacks some. Found here are approximately 54,000 clones, around nine tenths of them singletons; the top ten hold around 3.5%. Germline V lookup: CDR1 GTSNPN, CDR2 SVGIG (reference sequence). This CDR3 contains 13 residues. Losses at the gene ends were 5 bases for V and 6 bases for J; bases not matched to a gene: 4. Sequencing used CD4+ or CD8+ T cells sorted from blood, obtained in a trial of the OX40 agonist ivuxolimab. The TCR originated in an adult with an advanced solid tumor such as melanoma, head and neck, liver or kidney cancer. V and J are TRBV30 and TRBJ2-2, with TRBD1 matching over 9 bases. The CDR3 sequence is CAWRHRGPGELFF. In nucleotides, the CDR3 is TGTGCCTGGCGTCACAGGGGGCCCGGGGAGCTGTTTTTT.